This entry is about one TCR beta chain. What it binds is not known. Germline V gene sequence: CDR1 SGHVS, CDR2 FQNEAQ. The CDR3 loop spans 15 amino acids. V lost 4 bases and J lost 6, with 13 bases in between. It was with 60 Vbeta and 13 Jbeta primers that the PCR ran. Assay used: immunoSEQ multiplex PCR; TCRdb lists only in-frame clones, some missing. The sample gives approximately 200,000 clones, about four fifths of which show up once; over 1.5% is in the top ten. The source of the sample is a study of cytomegalovirus exposure and HLA in healthy donors. Notes on the study in general: TCR sequences were mostly rare, though some public TCRs occurred in many donors.

Sequencing was carried out using PBMCs. This TCR was sampled from a girl aged 10-17 years in good health and CMV-seropositive. The rearrangement uses TRBV7-8 and TRBJ1-6; possible D gene TRBD1, 5 bases. CDR3 coding DNA: TGTGCCAGCAGCTGGGGGAGGGTCGGTAATTCACCCCTCCACTTT. This sequence encodes CASSWGRVGNSPLHF.